This TCR beta chain comes out of a study of beta chain features in type 1 diabetes. Germline-derived CDR1 and CDR2 are MDHEN and SYDVKM. This CDR3 region has 14 residues. V gave up 6 bases and J gave up 12 bases; unmatched junction bases: 9. The whole isolated RNA underwent reverse transcription, so sequencing captured expressed TCRB transcripts. Sequencing was performed with immunoSEQ multiplex PCR; in TCRdb, only in-frame clones are kept and a portion is missing. This table has roughly 170,000 clones, more than 10% appearing once. The TCR comes from a woman aged 18-29 years in good health. V gene TRBV28 combines with J gene TRBJ2-1, with 12 bases fitting TRBD1. The specimen was central memory CD4+ T cells from blood. CDR3 loop: CASRSSGTGGRQFF. DNA for the CDR3: TGTGCCAGCAGATCCTCCGGGACAGGGGGCCGGCAGTTCTTC.